The rows below give T cell receptor beta chains drawn from one sample of a study of blood T cell repertoires in COVID-19. Profiling relied on immunoSEQ multiplex PCR, and the TCRdb table lists in-frame clones only, not all of them. In the table there are some 200,000 clones, roughly 80% of which are singletons. Sequencing input: PBMCs or T cells enriched from blood (not recorded which). These receptors all stem from a woman in her fifties or sixties who had been exposed to COVID-19. CDR3s include the opening cysteine and the closing phenylalanine or tryptophan. A D gene is named only where the DNA matches it firmly. Rows may omit the clone size; those that give it use once, few, many or a size class.

>TRBJ1-2|-|TRBV6-5|-
TGTGCCAGCAGTACGCCAGGATATGGCTACACCTTC
CASSTPGYGYTF
>TRBJ1-1|-|TRBV3-1/TRBV3-2|few
TGTGCCAGCAGCCCCCTCGGGGGGTGGAAAGCTTTCTTT
CASSPLGGWKAFF
>TRBJ2-3|-|TRBV28|-
TGTGCCAGCAGTAGGCAGGGCATCGGAAGAGATACGCAGTATTTT
CASSRQGIGRDTQYF
>TRBJ2-5|-|TRBV3-1/TRBV3-2|-
TGTGCCAGCAGCCTGTGGGGGCCTGGGGGAGAGACCCAGTACTTC
CASSLWGPGGETQYF
>TRBJ2-5|-|TRBV4-2|-
TGTGCCAGCAGCCTCGGAACGGGGGTCCGGGAGACCCAGTACTTC
CASSLGTGVRETQYF
>TRBJ1-6|TRBD1|TRBV27|-
TGTGCCAGCAGTTTCGTCGACAGGGGTGCATATAATTCACCCCTCCACTTT
CASSFVDRGAYNSPLHF
>TRBJ2-1|-|TRBV21-1|-
TGTGCCAGCAACCCATCGGGACAGGGGGTACCCTACAATGAGCAGTTCTTC
CASNPSGQGVPYNEQFF
>TRBJ1-6|-|TRBV27|-
TGTGCCAGCGGGCCTTCCGCCAGGGCCTCCTCTAATTCACCCCTCCACTTT
CASGPSARASSNSPLHF
>TRBJ1-5|-|TRBV6-1|-
TGTGCCAGCAGTGAAGGGCACAATCAGCCCCAGCATTTT
CASSEGHNQPQHF
>TRBJ1-1|-|TRBV19|-
TGTGCCAGTAGTATAGAGGGGGGCACTGAAGCTTTCTTT
CASSIEGGTEAFF
>TRBJ1-1|-|TRBV3-1/TRBV3-2|few
TGTGCCAGCAGCCAGAGGCCTTCCTGGAACACTGAAGCTTTCTTT
CASSQRPSWNTEAFF
>TRBJ1-2|-|TRBV10-3|-
TGTGCCATCAGTCCAAACGGGATTGGGGGCGGGTATGGCTACACCTTC
CAISPNGIGGGYGYTF
>TRBJ1-2|-|TRBV2|-
TGTGCCAGCAGGTTGGGGCAGAACTATGGCTACACCTTC
CASRLGQNYGYTF
>TRBJ2-1|-|TRBV2|-
TGTGCCAGCACTAAAAGCCGATCCTCCTACAATGAGCAGTTCTTC
CASTKSRSSYNEQFF
>TRBJ1-2|-|TRBV9|-
TGTGCCAGCAGCGTAGGGGAAGGGGTCTATGGCTACACCTTC
CASSVGEGVYGYTF